This T cell receptor beta chain was captured by sequencing in a study of cytomegalovirus exposure and HLA in healthy donors. This CDR3 has 14 residues. The germline V gene has CDR1 MDHEN and CDR2 SYDVKM. The ends were cut back, 5 bases at V and 2 bases at J, with 12 bases in the middle. General study results and limits: The listing of 150 or so TCR beta chains classed them as cytomegalovirus-associated. The productive fraction for most TCR beta V segments was about 87% or about 30% in an earlier analysis.

The PCR used 60 Vbeta and 13 Jbeta primers. Using immunoSEQ multiplex PCR, the repertoire was profiled, and TCRdb retains in-frame clones only, with some absent. Altogether 200,000 or so clones are present, 75% to 85% being singletons, with the ten largest covering approximately 6.5%. As concerns this clone: What it binds is not known.

The receptor comes from a woman between 50 and 59 years old in good health and CMV-seropositive. The rearrangement joins TRBV28 to TRBJ1-1; D may be TRBD1 (5 bases). The specimen was PBMCs. The CDR3 protein is CASSPPGGNTEAFF. The CDR3 nucleotides read TGTGCCAGCAGTCCCCCGGGGGGAAACACTGAAGCTTTCTTT.